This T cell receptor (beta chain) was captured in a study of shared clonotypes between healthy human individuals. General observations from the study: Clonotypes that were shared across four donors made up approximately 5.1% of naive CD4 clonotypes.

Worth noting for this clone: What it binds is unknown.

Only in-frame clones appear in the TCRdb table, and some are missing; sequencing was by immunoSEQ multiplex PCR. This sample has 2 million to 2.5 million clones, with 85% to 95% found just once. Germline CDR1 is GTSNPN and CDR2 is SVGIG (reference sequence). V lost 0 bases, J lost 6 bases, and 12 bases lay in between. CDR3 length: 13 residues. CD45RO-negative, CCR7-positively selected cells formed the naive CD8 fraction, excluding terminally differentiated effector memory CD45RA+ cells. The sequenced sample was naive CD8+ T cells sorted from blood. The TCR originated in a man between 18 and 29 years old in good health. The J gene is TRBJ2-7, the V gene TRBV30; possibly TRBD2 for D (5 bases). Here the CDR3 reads CAWSVILASEQYF. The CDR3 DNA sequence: TGTGCCTGGAGTGTTATTCTAGCTTCCGAGCAGTACTTC. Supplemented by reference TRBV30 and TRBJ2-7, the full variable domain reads SQTIHQWPATLVQPVGSPLSLECTVEGTSNPNLYWYRQAAGRGLQLLFYSVGIGQISSEVPQNLSASRPQDRQFILSSKKLLLSDSGFYLCAWSVILASEQYFGPGTRLTVT.